The table lists the clone carrying this TCR beta chain with a few counts. Its antigen is not known. The germline gene is not matched at one end of the junction; a read error may be the cause. CDR1 and CDR2 (germline): SEHNR, FQNEAQ (reference sequence). There are 13 residues in the CDR3. This sample was included in a study of blood T cells in healthy people across ages. Turning to the study itself: Using template switching, researchers captured about one barcoded beta molecule for each two T cells.

Combining a sample-barcoded 5' primer with a J-beta primer mix, a second PCR ran for about 7 to 12 cycles. TCRdb re-called the 5' RACE reads through MiXCR, storing one row per CDR3 protein. The sample yields over a million distinct CDR3 sequences, about 25% seen once. General study findings and limits: Unsorted PBMCs blocked a conclusive comparison of naive and antigen-experienced cells. Strong correlation was found linking TCR beta diversity to naive T cell percentage. Expanded clonotype shifts may have been confounded, as the donors had an unknown CMV status.

The sample also formed part of further work on T cells of mothers and their children.

This sequence joins TRBV7-9 and TRBJ2-5, with 10 positions matching TRBD1. The sequenced sample was blood. The TCR sequence derives from a girl under 10 years old in good health. CDR3 DNA sequence: TGTGCCAGCAGCCCGGGACAGGGGAGGAGTGAGAGGTTC. Protein: CASSPGQGRSERF. Supplemented by reference TRBV7-9 and TRBJ2-5, the full variable domain reads DTGVSQNPRHKITKRGQNVTFRCDPISEHNRLYWYRQTLGQGPEFLTYFQNEAQLEKSRLLSDRFSAERPKGSFSTLEIQRTEQGDSAMYLCASSPGQGRSERFGPGTRLLVL.